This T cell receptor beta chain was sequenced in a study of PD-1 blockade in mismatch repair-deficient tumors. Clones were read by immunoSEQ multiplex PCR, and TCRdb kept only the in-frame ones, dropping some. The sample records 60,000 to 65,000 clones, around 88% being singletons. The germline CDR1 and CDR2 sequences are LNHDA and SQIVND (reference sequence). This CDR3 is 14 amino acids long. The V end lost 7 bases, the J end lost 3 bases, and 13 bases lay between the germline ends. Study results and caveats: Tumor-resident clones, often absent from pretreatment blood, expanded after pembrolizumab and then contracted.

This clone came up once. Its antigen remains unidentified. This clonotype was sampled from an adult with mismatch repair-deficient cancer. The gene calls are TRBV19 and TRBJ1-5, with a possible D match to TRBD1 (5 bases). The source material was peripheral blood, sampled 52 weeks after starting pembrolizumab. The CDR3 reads CASTADSYNQPQHF. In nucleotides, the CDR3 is TGTGCCAGTACCGCTGACAGTTACAATCAGCCCCAGCATTTT. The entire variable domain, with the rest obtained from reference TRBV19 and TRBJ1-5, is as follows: DGGITQSPKYLFRKEGQNVTLSCEQNLNHDAMYWYRQDPGQGLRLIYYSQIVNDFQKGDIAEGYSVSREKKESFPLTVTSAQKNPTAFYLCASTADSYNQPQHFGDGTRLSIL.